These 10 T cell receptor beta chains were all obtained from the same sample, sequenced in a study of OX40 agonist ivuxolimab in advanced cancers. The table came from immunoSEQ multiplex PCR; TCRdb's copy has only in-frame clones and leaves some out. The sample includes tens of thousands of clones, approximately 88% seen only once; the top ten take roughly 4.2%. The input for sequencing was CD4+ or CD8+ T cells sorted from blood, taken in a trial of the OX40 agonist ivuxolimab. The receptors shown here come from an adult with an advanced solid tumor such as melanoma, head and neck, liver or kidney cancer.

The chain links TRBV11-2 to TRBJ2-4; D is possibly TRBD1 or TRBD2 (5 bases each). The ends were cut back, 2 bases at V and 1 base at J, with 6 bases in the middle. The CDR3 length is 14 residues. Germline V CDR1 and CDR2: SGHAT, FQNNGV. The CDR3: CASSLRGAKNIQYF. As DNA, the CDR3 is TGTGCCAGCAGCTTACGGGGCGCCAAAAACATTCAGTACTTC.

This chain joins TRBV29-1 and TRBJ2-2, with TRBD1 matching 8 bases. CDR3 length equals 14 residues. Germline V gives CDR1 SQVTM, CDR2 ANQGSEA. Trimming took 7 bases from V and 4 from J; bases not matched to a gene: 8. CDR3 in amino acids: CSALGQGATGELFF. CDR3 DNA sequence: TGCAGCGCTCTCGGACAGGGTGCCACCGGGGAGCTGTTTTTT.

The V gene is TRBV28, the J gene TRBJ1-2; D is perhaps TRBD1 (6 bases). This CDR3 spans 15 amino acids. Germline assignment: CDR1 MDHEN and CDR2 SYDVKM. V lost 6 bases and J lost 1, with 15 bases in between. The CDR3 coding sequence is TGTGCCAGCAGACCACCGGGACAAAATAACTATGGCTACACCTTC. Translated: CASRPPGQNNYGYTF.

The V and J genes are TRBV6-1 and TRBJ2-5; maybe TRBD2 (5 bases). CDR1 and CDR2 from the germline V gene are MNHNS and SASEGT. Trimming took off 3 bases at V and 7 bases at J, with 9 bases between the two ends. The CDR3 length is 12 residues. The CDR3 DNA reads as TGTGCCAGCAGTGAGGTCGGGGTGACCCAGTACTTC. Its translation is CASSEVGVTQYF.

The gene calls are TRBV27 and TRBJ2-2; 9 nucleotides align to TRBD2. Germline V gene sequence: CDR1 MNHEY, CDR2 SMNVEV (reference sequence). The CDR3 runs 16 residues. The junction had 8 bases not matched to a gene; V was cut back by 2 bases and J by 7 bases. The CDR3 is CASSLLAGGWSGELFF. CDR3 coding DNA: TGTGCCAGCAGTTTACTTGCGGGAGGGTGGAGCGGGGAGCTGTTTTTT.

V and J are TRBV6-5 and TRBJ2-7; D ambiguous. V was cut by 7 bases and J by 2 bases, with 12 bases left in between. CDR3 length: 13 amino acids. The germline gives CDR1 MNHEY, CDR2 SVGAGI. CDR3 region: CASTDTIAYEQYF. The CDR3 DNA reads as TGTGCCAGCACTGACACCATTGCCTACGAGCAGTACTTC.

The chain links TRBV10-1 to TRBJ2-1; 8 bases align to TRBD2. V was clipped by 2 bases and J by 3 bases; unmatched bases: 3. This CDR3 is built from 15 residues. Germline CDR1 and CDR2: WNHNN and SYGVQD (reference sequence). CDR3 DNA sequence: TGCGCCAGCAGTGAGATGCGGGAGGTCTACAATGAGCAGTTCTTC. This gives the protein CASSEMREVYNEQFF.

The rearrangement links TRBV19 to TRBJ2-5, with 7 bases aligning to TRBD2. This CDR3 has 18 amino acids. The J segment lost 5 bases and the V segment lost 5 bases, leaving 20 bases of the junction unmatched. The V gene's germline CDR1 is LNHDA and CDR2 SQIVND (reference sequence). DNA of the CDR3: TGTGCCAGTAGTCCCACCATACTCGGCGCGGGAGCGGGGGAGACCCAGTACTTC. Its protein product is CASSPTILGAGAGETQYF.

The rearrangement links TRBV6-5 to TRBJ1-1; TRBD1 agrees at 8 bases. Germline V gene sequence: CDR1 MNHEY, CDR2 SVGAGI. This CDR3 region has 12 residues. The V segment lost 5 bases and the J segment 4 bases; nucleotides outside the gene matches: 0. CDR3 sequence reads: CASSDRGTEAFF. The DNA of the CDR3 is TGTGCCAGCAGTGACAGGGGCACTGAAGCTTTCTTT.

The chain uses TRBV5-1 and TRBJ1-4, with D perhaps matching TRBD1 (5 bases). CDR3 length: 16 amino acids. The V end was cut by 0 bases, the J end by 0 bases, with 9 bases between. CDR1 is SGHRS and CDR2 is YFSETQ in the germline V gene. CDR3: CASSLVGASTNEKLFF. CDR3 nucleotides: TGCGCCAGCAGCTTGGTTGGGGCCTCAACTAATGAAAAACTGTTTTTT. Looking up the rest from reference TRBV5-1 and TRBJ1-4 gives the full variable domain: KAGVTQTPRYLIKTRGQQVTLSCSPISGHRSVSWYQQTPGQGLQFLFEYFSETQRNKGNFPGRFSGRQFSNSRSEMNVSTLELGDSALYLCASSLVGASTNEKLFFGSGTQLSVL.